This T cell receptor beta chain was profiled in a study of T-cell reconstitution after alpha-beta-depleted transplantation in children. With V trimmed by 5 bases and J by 2 bases, 5 bases remained unmatched. In germline, CDR1 is MDHEN, CDR2 SYDVKM. The CDR3 covers 16 residues. The table lists this clonotype with many counts. Unique molecular identifiers were built into the TCRbeta library. Each CDR3 protein gets one entry after TCRdb re-called the PCR reads with MiXCR. The table includes about 200,000 distinct CDR3 sequences, about 14% detected once. This sequence joins TRBV28 and TRBJ2-1; 11 positions match TRBD2. The clonotype comes from a human donor who donated a stem cell graft to a child with acute lymphoblastic leukemia. The sequencing used PBMCs from the stem cell graft donor, collected from the stem cell graft. In DNA, the CDR3 is TGTGCCAGCAGTATAGCGGGAGGGGACCCCTACAATGAGCAGTTCTTC. It yields the protein CASSIAGGDPYNEQFF.